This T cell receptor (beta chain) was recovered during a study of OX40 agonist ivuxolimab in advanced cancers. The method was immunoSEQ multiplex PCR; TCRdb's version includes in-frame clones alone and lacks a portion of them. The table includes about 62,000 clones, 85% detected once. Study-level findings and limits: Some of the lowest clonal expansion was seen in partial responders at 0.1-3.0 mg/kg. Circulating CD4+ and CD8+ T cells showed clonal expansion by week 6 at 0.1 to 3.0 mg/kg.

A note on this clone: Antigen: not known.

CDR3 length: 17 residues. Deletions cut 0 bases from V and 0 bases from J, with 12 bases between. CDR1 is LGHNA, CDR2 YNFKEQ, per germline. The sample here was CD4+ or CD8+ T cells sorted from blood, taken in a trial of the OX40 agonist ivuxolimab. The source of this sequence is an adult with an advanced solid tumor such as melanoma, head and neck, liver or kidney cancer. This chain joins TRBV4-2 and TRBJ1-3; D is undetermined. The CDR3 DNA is TGTGCCAGCAGCCAAGAAGGCCCAGCGACCTCTGGAAACACCATATATTTT. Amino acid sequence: CASSQEGPATSGNTIYF.